The next 2 T cell receptor beta chains were all read from a single sample in a study of blood T cell repertoires in COVID-19 (dated by TCRdb to 2020 to 2022). Libraries were constructed by the immunoSEQ multiplex PCR assay. Not all clones reach the TCRdb copy of this immuneACCESS table, which keeps in-frame sequences only. Checked studies attribute under half of the gap to unresolved V genes and leave the rest unexplained. Recorded for this sample are about 73,000 clones; over 80% of them occurred a single time. The ten largest clones capture more than 2.5% of the sample. The sequencing sample was made of peripheral blood. The source of these receptors is a man older than 75 with active or convalescent COVID-19.

On this clone itself: The junction does not match germline at one end; this may be a read error. The V gene is TRBV5-5, the J gene TRBJ2-5, with 13 bases lining up with TRBD2. CDR1 is SGHKS and CDR2 is YYEKEE in the germline V gene (reference sequence). The CDR3 has 14 amino acids. The DNA of the CDR3 is TGTGCCAGCAGCTGGGGGACTAGCGGGGCCTCAGGGGACTTC. Translated: CASSWGTSGASGDF.

V gene TRBV11-2 combines with J gene TRBJ1-4, with TRBD1 matching over 9 bases. V dropped 3 bases and J dropped 7; count of bases not matched to a gene: 6. Germline CDR1 and CDR2: SGHAT and FQNNGV. This CDR3 has 15 amino acids. CDR3 sequence: CASSFPGQGIEKLFF. CDR3 bases: TGTGCCAGCAGCTTTCCGGGACAGGGAATTGAAAAACTGTTTTTT.